Detailed here is one T cell receptor beta chain. The data stem from a study of T cell responses to AZD1222 COVID-19 vaccine. CDR1 and CDR2 (germline): MDHEN, SYDVKM. This CDR3 spans 14 amino acids. The V gene lost 2 bases and the J gene lost 4 bases, with 6 bases spanning the gap. Repertoires were generated with immunoSEQ multiplex PCR, while TCRdb's copy carries only in-frame clones and drops some. The data show about 140,000 clones, 85% to 95% seen once. Sequencing was performed on peripheral blood, taken on day 0 of MenACWY control vaccination. The source of this sequence is an adult in good health. The genes are TRBV28 and TRBJ1-6; no definite D call. CDR3 amino acids: CASSLRVYNSPLHF. As DNA, the CDR3 is TGTGCCAGCAGTTTAAGGGTTTATAATTCACCCCTCCACTTT.